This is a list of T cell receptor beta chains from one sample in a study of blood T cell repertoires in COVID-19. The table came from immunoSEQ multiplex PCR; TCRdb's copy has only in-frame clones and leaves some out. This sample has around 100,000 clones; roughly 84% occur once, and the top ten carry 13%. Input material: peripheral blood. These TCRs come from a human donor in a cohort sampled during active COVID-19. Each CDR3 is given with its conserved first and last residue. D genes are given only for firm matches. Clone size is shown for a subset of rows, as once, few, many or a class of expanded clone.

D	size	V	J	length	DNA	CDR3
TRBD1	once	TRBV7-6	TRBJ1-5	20	TGTGCCAGCAGCTTAGCGTACCGGGACAGGGAGAGGTATAGCAATCAGCCCCAGCATTTT	CASSLAYRDRERYSNQPQHF
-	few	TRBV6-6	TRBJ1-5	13	TGTGCCAGCAGGGACAGCTGGTATCAGCCCCAGCATTTT	CASRDSWYQPQHF
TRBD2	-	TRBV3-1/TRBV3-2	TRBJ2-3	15	TGTGCCAGCACCCGACTAGCTTTCGGCACAGATACGCAGTATTTT	CASTRLAFGTDTQYF
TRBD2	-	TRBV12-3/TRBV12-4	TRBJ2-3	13	TGTGCCAGCAGGCTAGCGGGGGGTAATACGCAGTATTTT	CASRLAGGNTQYF
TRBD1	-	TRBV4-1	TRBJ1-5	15	TGCGCCAGCAGCCAAACCCGACAGGGGGATCAGCCCCAGCATTTT	CASSQTRQGDQPQHF
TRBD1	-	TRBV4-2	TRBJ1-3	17	TGTGCCAGCAGCCCTTGGGGACAGCTTACCTCTGGAAACACCATATATTTT	CASSPWGQLTSGNTIYF
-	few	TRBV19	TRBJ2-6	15	TGTGCCAGTAGTATCTGGGGGCCCGGGGCCAACGTCCTGACTTTC	CASSIWGPGANVLTF
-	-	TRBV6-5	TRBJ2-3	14	TGTGCCAGCAGCAAACTGAGGGAGACAGATACGCAGTATTTT	CASSKLRETDTQYF
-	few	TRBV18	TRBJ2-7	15	TGTGCCAGCTCACCTATAGGGACTGGGTCGGACGAGCAGTACTTC	CASSPIGTGSDEQYF
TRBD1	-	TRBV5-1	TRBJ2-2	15	TGCGCCAGCAGCTCGGGGACAGGGTCCACCGGGGAGCTGTTTTTT	CASSSGTGSTGELFF
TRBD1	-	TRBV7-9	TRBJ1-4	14	TGTGCCAGCAGCTCGCAGGGGGATAATGAAAAACTGTTTTTT	CASSSQGDNEKLFF
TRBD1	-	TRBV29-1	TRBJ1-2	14	TGCAGCGTCAGACAGGGGGCGCTTGGCTATGGCTACACCTTC	CSVRQGALGYGYTF
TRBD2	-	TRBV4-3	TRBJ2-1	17	TGCGCCAGCAGCCAAGAGGTAGCGGGAGGTATCTACAATGAGCAGTTCTTC	CASSQEVAGGIYNEQFF
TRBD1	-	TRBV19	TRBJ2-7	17	TGTGCCAGTAGTATAGATCGATATCGGGACAGGGACTACGAGCAGTACTTC	CASSIDRYRDRDYEQYF
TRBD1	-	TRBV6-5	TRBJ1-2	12	TGTGCCAGCAGTACGGGACAGGGTGGCTACACCTTC	CASSTGQGGYTF
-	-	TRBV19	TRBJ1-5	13	TGTGCCAGTAGTATAGACCGTGATCAGCCCCAGCATTTT	CASSIDRDQPQHF
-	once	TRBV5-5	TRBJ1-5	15	TGTGCCAGCAGGAAAGCAGGGATGGGCAATCAGCCCCAGCATTTT	CASRKAGMGNQPQHF
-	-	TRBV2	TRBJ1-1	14	TGTGCCAGCGCCCCGACATCCTTGAACACTGAAGCTTTCTTT	CASAPTSLNTEAFF
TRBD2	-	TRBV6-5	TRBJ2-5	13	TGTGCCAGCAGTAACGCCGGCGGGACTAGCCGAAACTTC	CASSNAGGTSRNF
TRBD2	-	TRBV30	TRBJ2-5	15	TGTGCCTGGAGTGTTGGGACTAGCGGGAGAGAGACCCAGTACTTC	CAWSVGTSGRETQYF
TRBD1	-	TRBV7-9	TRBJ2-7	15	TGTGCCAGCAGCTTAGATGGGACAGTCTCCTACGAGCAGTACTTC	CASSLDGTVSYEQYF